This T cell receptor beta chain appears in the sequencing data of a study of T cell clusters in autoimmune cytopenias. Study-wide points: TRB repertoire shifts in secondary cytopenia and chronic lymphocytic leukemia mostly reflected lymphoma, not autoimmunity. Primary autoimmune cytopenia patients seemingly lacked the physiological T cell clusters found in healthy donors.

Of note for this clonotype: Its antigen is not known.

TRB was amplified from 250 ng of peripheral blood genomic DNA per sample. The CDR3 is made up of 15 amino acids. Multiplex touch-down PCR amplified TRB using TRB-A and TRB-B pools in one tube. For each CDR3 protein, TCRdb gives one entry from its re-call of the multiplex PCR reads, without DNA. The repertoire table contains about 11,000 distinct CDR3 sequences. The same sample was also studied in work on T cell repertoires in aging, cancer and after chemotherapy. That work states: Healthy donors lost TCR diversity with age mainly through richness, cancer patients through richness and evenness. Immunological memory after chemotherapy cannot be judged from the repertoire data.

This clonotype was obtained from a human donor in good health. This chain connects TRBV12-3 or TRBV12-4 to TRBJ1-1. The sample was peripheral blood. The CDR3 protein is CASSPFGQTSTEAFF.